A selection of T cell receptor beta chains follows, all from one sample in a study of blood T cell repertoires in COVID-19. The table came from immunoSEQ multiplex PCR; TCRdb's copy has only in-frame clones and leaves some out. The repertoire holds under 350,000 clones, with roughly 80% as singletons. The sample taken for sequencing was peripheral blood. These receptors originate from a man in his 60s who had recovered from COVID-19. Each CDR3 is given with its conserved first and last residue. Fields, in order: D gene, V gene, CDR3 protein. D genes are given only for firm matches.

D gene: TRBD1
V gene: TRBV5-4
CDR3 protein: CASSWTGGSPLHF

D gene: NA
V gene: TRBV14
CDR3 protein: CASSRARGGELFF

D gene: TRBD1
V gene: TRBV5-1
CDR3 protein: CASKTGHSSTGELFF

D gene: NA
V gene: TRBV7-9
CDR3 protein: CASSNTGVNNEQFF

D gene: TRBD1
V gene: TRBV7-7
CDR3 protein: CASSDYRGRGTGELFF

D gene: NA
V gene: TRBV3-1/TRBV3-2
CDR3 protein: CASSFSGSGANVLTF

D gene: TRBD2
V gene: TRBV18
CDR3 protein: CASSLGLAGADTQYF

D gene: TRBD1
V gene: TRBV23-1
CDR3 protein: CASTPGGNTEAFF

D gene: TRBD2
V gene: TRBV4-1
CDR3 protein: CASSQKREGLPDTQYF

D gene: TRBD1
V gene: TRBV5-1
CDR3 protein: CASRQGGEQYF

D gene: NA
V gene: TRBV19
CDR3 protein: CASSILGGNEQFF

D gene: NA
V gene: TRBV30
CDR3 protein: CAWSVLDEQYF

D gene: NA
V gene: TRBV2
CDR3 protein: CASSDVGAQPQHF

D gene: NA
V gene: TRBV5-1
CDR3 protein: CASSRTGLTDTQYF